The clone carrying this T cell receptor beta chain was observed a handful of times. The antigen remains undetermined. The data were taken from a study of early T cells in non-severe SARS-CoV-2 infection. Study-level background: Bulk RNA taken from unsorted whole blood was sequenced, leaving chains unpaired.

As part of library construction, unique molecular identifiers were attached to individual cDNA molecules. TCRdb independently ran MiXCR on the 5' RACE reads; one entry per CDR3 protein. The table lists about 49,000 distinct CDR3 sequences, 9.5% to 15% of them singletons. The length of the CDR3 is 12 residues. Between the trimmed V and J ends, which lost 6 bases and 10 bases, there was a span of 13 bases. Study results and caveats: Comparison of clonotypes with VDJdb favored anti-spike CD8 responses while missing private and CD4 specificities.

The starting material was whole blood, obtained at baseline. The chain links TRBV12-3 or TRBV12-4 to TRBJ2-1; D could derive from TRBD1 or TRBD2 (6 bases each). The clonotype originates from an adult who was a healthcare worker with PCR-confirmed SARS-CoV-2 infection or an uninfected control (not recorded which). This CDR3 reads CASSLGGREQFF. The CDR3 coding sequence is TGTGCCAGCAGCCTCGGGGGCAGAGAGCAGTTCTTC.